Following are 20 T cell receptor beta chains from one sample sequenced in a study of Graves' ophthalmopathy and Graves' hyperthyroidism. Researchers took RNA transcripts and amplified TCR beta CDR3 regions from them. RT-PCR was first run with HTBI primers, then multiplex PCR in a second round. TCRdb called the multiplex PCR reads again in MiXCR, with one record for every CDR3 protein. The data contain 200,000 to 300,000 distinct CDR3 sequences, about 46% of them singletons. What was sequenced was peripheral blood. Source of these receptors: an adult man with Graves' ophthalmopathy.

There are a few counts of this clonotype. The genes are TRBV2 and TRBJ1-4, with D perhaps TRBD1 (6 bases). V was trimmed by 7 bases and J by 3 bases, leaving 15 bases between them. The CDR3 sequence is 15 residues long. Germline V gives CDR1 SNHLY, CDR2 FYNNEI. The CDR3 DNA reads as TGTGCCAGCATCCGACAGGCTTGGTCTAATGAAAAACTGTTTTTT. Translating gives CASIRQAWSNEKLFF.

J is TRBJ1-3 and V is TRBV20-1; unclear D gene. Germline lookup yields CDR1 DFQATT and CDR2 SNEGSKA (reference sequence). V dropped 0 bases and J dropped 0 bases, with 6 bases sitting between them. The CDR3 covers 14 residues. Here the CDR3 DNA reads TGCAGTGCTAGAGATATGGTCTCTGGAAACACCATATATTTT. It translates to CSARDMVSGNTIYF.

The rearrangement links TRBV20-1 to TRBJ2-7; TRBD2 agrees at 12 bases. Germline trimming cut 7 bases from V and 2 bases from J; bases unmatched to any gene: 3. The germline CDR1 and CDR2 sequences are DFQATT and SNEGSKA (reference sequence). CDR3 length: 13 amino acids. The CDR3 DNA follows: TGCAGTGGTGGACTAGCGGGGCCCTACGAGCAGTACTTC. Translated, it gives CSGGLAGPYEQYF.

On this clonotype itself: The junction shows a germline mismatch at one end, possibly a read error. The rearrangement uses TRBV15 and TRBJ1-1; weak D call: TRBD1 (6 bases). The CDR3 sequence is 15 residues long. CDR1 and CDR2 from the germline V gene are LNHNV and YYDKDF (reference sequence). The CDR3 nucleotides are TGTACCACCAGTCCGTGGGGGGCATTGAACACTGAAGCTTTCTTT. Protein: CTTSPWGALNTEAFF.

The chain uses TRBV29-1 and TRBJ1-2, with D unresolved. The V gene lost 8 bases and the J gene lost 8 bases, with 6 bases spanning the gap. The germline V gene has CDR1 SQVTM and CDR2 ANQGSEA. The CDR3 is 8 amino acids. This CDR3 reads CSLGGYTF. Written as DNA, the CDR3 is TGCAGCCTGGGGGGCTACACCTTC.

This clonotype was detected only a few times. V is TRBV7-3 and J is TRBJ1-1; maybe TRBD1 (5 bases). This CDR3 is 12 amino acids long. The ends were cut back, 8 bases at V and 4 bases at J, with 11 bases in the middle. Germline V gene sequence: CDR1 SGHTA, CDR2 FQGTGA. CDR3 amino acids: CASVGETTEAFF. The CDR3 bases are TGTGCCAGCGTAGGGGAGACCACTGAAGCTTTCTTT. Complete variable domain (other parts from reference TRBV7-3 and TRBJ1-1): GAGVSQTPSNKVTEKGKYVELRCDPISGHTALYWYRQSLGQGPEFLIYFQGTGAADDSGLPNDRFFAVRPEGSVSTLKIQRTERGDSAVYLCASVGETTEAFFGQGTRLTVV.

This clonotype has a handful of counts. The rearrangement links TRBV7-9 to TRBJ2-7; 8 bases match TRBD1. CDR3 size: 14 residues. Germline-derived CDR1 and CDR2 are SEHNR and FQNEAQ (reference sequence). Losses at the gene ends were 4 bases for V and 6 bases for J; bases not matched to a gene: 8. The CDR3 nucleotides are TGTGCCAGCAGCTCTAGGACAGGGAGTGGCGAGCAGTACTTC. Amino acid sequence: CASSSRTGSGEQYF. Filled out from reference TRBV7-9 and TRBJ2-7, the complete variable domain reads DTGVSQNPRHKITKRGQNVTFRCDPISEHNRLYWYRQTLGQGPEFLTYFQNEAQLEKSRLLSDRFSAERPKGSFSTLEIQRTEQGDSAMYLCASSSRTGSGEQYFGPGTRLTVT.

The V and J genes are TRBV9 and TRBJ2-5, with 12 nucleotides matching TRBD1. Germline V gene data show CDR1 as SGDLS and CDR2 as YYNGEE. V lost 1 base and J lost 5; bases outside the gene matches: 3. CDR3 length equals 15 residues. The CDR3 here is CASSVSGTGGETQYF. The CDR3 region has the DNA TGTGCCAGCAGCGTATCCGGGACAGGGGGCGAGACCCAGTACTTC.

The rearrangement links TRBV6-5 to TRBJ1-2, with 10 bases matching TRBD1. After removal of 5 bases from V and 2 bases from J, the junction contained 5 bases not matched to a gene. Germline V gene lookup returns CDR1 MNHEY and CDR2 SVGAGI. The CDR3 length is 15 residues. CDR3 sequence reads: CASSVWTGGNYGYTF. For the CDR3, the DNA is TGTGCCAGCAGTGTCTGGACAGGGGGGAACTATGGCTACACCTTC.

V usage is TRBV20-1 and J usage is TRBJ2-2; D unclear. The CDR3 spans 14 residues. Germline lookup yields CDR1 DFQATT and CDR2 SNEGSKA (reference sequence). The V and J ends lost 0 bases and 2 bases respectively, with 7 bases between them. The CDR3 DNA is TGCAGTGCTAGAGATTTCGCAAACACCGGGGAGCTGTTTTTT. It codes for CSARDFANTGELFF.

Notes on this clonotype: A much larger clone differs from this one at a single base, so this may be a read error. This likely comes from a read error, as the CDR3 has no conserved phenylalanine or tryptophan at its end. The chain combines TRBV7-9 with TRBJ1-2, with TRBD1 as a possible D gene (6 bases). Germline CDR1 SEHNR, CDR2 FQNEAQ (reference sequence). V lost 1 base and J 2 bases, leaving 8 bases between the germline ends. The length of the CDR3 is 14 residues. The CDR3 loop is CASSLGQGNYGYTS. CDR3 DNA: TGTGCCAGCAGCTTAGGGCAGGGGAACTATGGCTACACCTCC.

The chain has TRBV10-2 and TRBJ2-5; D gene uncertain. This CDR3 is built from 14 residues. Trimming took 6 bases from V and 5 from J, leaving 16 bases between them. CDR1 and CDR2 (germline): WSHSY, SAAADI. The chain's CDR3 is CASSLFPMAETQYF. The CDR3 DNA reads as TGCGCCAGCAGCTTGTTCCCCATGGCCGAGACCCAGTACTTC.

This clonotype was detected a few times. The chain is built from TRBV10-2 and TRBJ2-5; no definite D call. This CDR3 contains 12 residues. The V gene lost 8 bases and the J gene lost 5 bases, with 12 bases spanning the gap. Germline V gives CDR1 WSHSY, CDR2 SAAADI. Here the CDR3 DNA reads TGCGCCAGCCCATGGGTCGGGGAGACCCAGTACTTC. Protein: CASPWVGETQYF.

This clonotype was picked up many times. The chain employs TRBV25-1 and TRBJ2-5; D is uncertain. Germline V CDR1 and CDR2: MGHDK, SYGVNS. Trimming pared 1 base from V and 5 bases from J, leaving 11 bases between. This CDR3 has 14 amino acids. CDR3 residues: CASSEFEGWETQYF. CDR3 sequence (DNA): TGTGCCAGCAGTGAATTCGAAGGGTGGGAGACCCAGTACTTC.

The chain uses TRBV19 and TRBJ1-2, with no clear D. Germline V gene sequence: CDR1 LNHDA, CDR2 SQIVND (reference sequence). This CDR3 spans 14 amino acids. Trimming took off 6 bases at V and 7 bases at J, with 18 bases between the two ends. CDR3 amino acids: CASRSAGNLGGYTF. DNA for the CDR3: TGTGCCAGTAGGAGTGCCGGGAACCTCGGTGGCTACACCTTC.

This clonotype was recorded many times. V usage is TRBV25-1 and J usage is TRBJ1-4, with D unclear. The CDR3 is 15 residues long. Germline values: CDR1 MGHDK, CDR2 SYGVNS. The germline V and J ends were trimmed by 3 bases and 0 bases, with 8 bases remaining between them. CDR3 sequence: CASSDYTATNEKLFF. The CDR3 region has the DNA TGTGCCAGCAGTGATTACACCGCAACTAATGAAAAACTGTTTTTT.

This clonotype was counted between two and nine times. This chain connects TRBV19 to TRBJ2-5; tentatively, D is TRBD1 (6 bases). Germline loops: CDR1 LNHDA, CDR2 SQIVND (reference sequence). V lost 8 bases and J lost 5, with 18 bases in between. The CDR3 is 14 residues long. The chain's CDR3 is CASRLYGGGETQYF. The CDR3 DNA follows: TGTGCCAGTCGACTCTATGGGGGCGGGGAGACCCAGTACTTC.

At least ten counts were recorded for this clonotype. The chain links TRBV20-1 to TRBJ2-5; TRBD2 aligns across 7 bases. The CDR3 runs 15 residues. Germline V gene lookup returns CDR1 DFQATT and CDR2 SNEGSKA (reference sequence). The V segment lost 6 bases and the J segment 2 bases; nucleotides outside the gene matches: 12. This CDR3 is CSAPRLAGGQETQYF. DNA for the CDR3: TGCAGTGCACCGCGGCTGGCCGGGGGGCAAGAGACCCAGTACTTC.

To note about this clonotype: With a much larger clone just one base away, this may be a read error. The rearrangement uses TRBV24-1 and TRBJ1-2, with TRBD1 as a possible D gene (5 bases). The CDR3 covers 14 residues. CDR1 is KGHDR and CDR2 is SFDVKD in the germline V gene. CDR3 in amino acids: CAISERGYNYGYTF. In DNA, the CDR3 is TGTGCCATCAGTGAACGGGGCTACAACTATGGCTACACCTTC.

About this clonotype itself: This CDR3 fails to terminate in the conserved phenylalanine or tryptophan, so it likely reflects a read error. The chain employs TRBV5-4 and TRBJ1-2, with TRBD1 identical over 8 bases. The CDR3 is 14 amino acids. With V trimmed by 5 bases and J by 8 bases, 11 bases remained unmatched. Germline loops: CDR1 SGHNT, CDR2 YYREEE (reference sequence). The DNA for the CDR3 is TGTGCCAGCAGTCTCGACAGGGGTCTACGCGGCTACACCTCC. It encodes CASSLDRGLRGYTS.